Given below is one T cell receptor (beta chain) in context. Antigen: not known. The CDR3 is 14 amino acids. Germline loops: CDR1 SGHTA, CDR2 FQGTGA. Trimming pared 0 bases from V and 7 bases from J, leaving 12 bases between. The data originate from a study of graft-versus-host responses after intestinal transplantation. Profiling relied on immunoSEQ multiplex PCR, and the TCRdb table lists in-frame clones only, not all of them. There are roughly 80,000 clones in the sample; around 86% occur only once, and 7.5% to 8.5% lies in the top ten. Sample: unstimulated CD8+ T cells sorted from spleen or lymph node cells, taken before transplant. This receptor was taken from a human donor who was the organ donor for an intestinal transplant. The chain links TRBV7-3 to TRBJ1-1; the D gene is possibly TRBD1 (6 bases). The CDR3 here is CASSLTGGRSEAFF. The CDR3 nucleotides are TGTGCCAGCAGCTTAACAGGGGGACGCAGTGAAGCTTTCTTT.